This T cell receptor (beta chain) was recorded in a study of blood T cell repertoires in COVID-19. At the level of the study: In each case, the material was cDNA or gDNA derived from T cells, B-cell-depleted T cells, or PBMCs.

The junction had 6 bases not matched to a gene; V was cut back by 2 bases and J by 2 bases. This CDR3 comprises 15 residues. CDR1 is GTSNPN and CDR2 is SVGIG in the germline V gene (reference sequence). The table lists this clone with a count of one. Data came from immunoSEQ multiplex PCR; TCRdb stores just in-frame clones and leaves some out. The sample has about 220,000 clones; about 80% are singletons. This TCR was sampled from a woman between 55 and 75 years old with acute or convalescent COVID-19. The sample taken for sequencing was peripheral blood. The chain has TRBV30 and TRBJ1-5, with TRBD1 matching over 7 bases. Written as DNA, the CDR3 is TGTGCCTGGAGTACGACAGGGAATGGCAATCAGCCCCAGCATTTT. It codes for CAWSTTGNGNQPQHF.